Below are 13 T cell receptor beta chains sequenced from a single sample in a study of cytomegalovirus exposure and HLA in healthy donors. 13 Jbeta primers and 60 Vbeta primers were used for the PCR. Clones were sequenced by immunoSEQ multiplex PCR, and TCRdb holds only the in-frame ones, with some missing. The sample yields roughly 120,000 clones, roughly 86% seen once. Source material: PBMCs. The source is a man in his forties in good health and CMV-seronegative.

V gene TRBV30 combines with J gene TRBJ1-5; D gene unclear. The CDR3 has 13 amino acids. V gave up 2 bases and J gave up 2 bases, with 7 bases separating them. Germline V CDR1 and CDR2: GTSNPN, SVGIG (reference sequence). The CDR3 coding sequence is TGTGCCTGGAGTCGAGTGGGCAATCAGCCCCAGCATTTT. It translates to CAWSRVGNQPQHF.

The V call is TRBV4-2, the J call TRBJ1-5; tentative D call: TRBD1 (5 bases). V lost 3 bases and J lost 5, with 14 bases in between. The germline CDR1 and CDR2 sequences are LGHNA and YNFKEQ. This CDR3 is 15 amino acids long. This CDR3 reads CASSQHQGFDQPQHF. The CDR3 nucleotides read TGTGCCAGCAGCCAGCACCAGGGTTTCGATCAGCCCCAGCATTTT.

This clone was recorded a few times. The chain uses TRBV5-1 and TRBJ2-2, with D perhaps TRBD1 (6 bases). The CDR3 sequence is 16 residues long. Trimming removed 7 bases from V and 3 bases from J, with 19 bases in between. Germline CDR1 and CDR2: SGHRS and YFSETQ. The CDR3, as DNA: TGCGCCAGCGCCGCCCTAGGACAGATGGACACCGGGGAGCTGTTTTTT. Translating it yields CASAALGQMDTGELFF.

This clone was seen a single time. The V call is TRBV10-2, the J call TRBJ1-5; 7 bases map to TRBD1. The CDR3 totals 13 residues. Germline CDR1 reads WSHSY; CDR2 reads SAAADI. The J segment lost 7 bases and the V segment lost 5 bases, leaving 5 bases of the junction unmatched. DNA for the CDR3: TGCGCCAGCAGTACAGGGGCACAACAGCCCCAGCATTTT. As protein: CASSTGAQQPQHF.

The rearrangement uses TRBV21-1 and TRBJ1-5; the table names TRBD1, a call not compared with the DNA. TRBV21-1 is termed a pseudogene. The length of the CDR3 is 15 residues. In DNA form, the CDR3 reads TGTGCCAGCACCGGGACAGAGGGCGAAGGACAGCCCCAGCATTTT. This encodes CASTGTEGEGQPQHF.

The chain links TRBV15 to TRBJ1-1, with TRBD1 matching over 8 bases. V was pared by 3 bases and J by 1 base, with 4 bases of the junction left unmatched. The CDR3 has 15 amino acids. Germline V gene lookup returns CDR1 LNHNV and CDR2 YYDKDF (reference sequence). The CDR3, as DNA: TGTGCCACCAGCAGGATCGGACAGGGGAACACTGAAGCTTTCTTT. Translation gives CATSRIGQGNTEAFF. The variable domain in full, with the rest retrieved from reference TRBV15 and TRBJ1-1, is DAMVIQNPRYQVTQFGKPVTLSCSQTLNHNVMYWYQQKSSQAPKLLFHYYDKDFNNEADTPDNFQSRRPNTSFCFLDIRSPGLGDTAMYLCATSRIGQGNTEAFFGQGTRLTVV.

The CDR3 nucleotides are TGTGCCAGCAGCTTCTCCAATCAGCCCCAGCATTTT. Translating gives CASSFSNQPQHF. The chain combines TRBV5-6 with TRBJ1-5; D remains unclear. The V gene's germline CDR1 is SGHDT and CDR2 YYEEEE. V was cut by 2 bases and J by 3 bases, with 3 bases left in between. This CDR3 has 12 amino acids.

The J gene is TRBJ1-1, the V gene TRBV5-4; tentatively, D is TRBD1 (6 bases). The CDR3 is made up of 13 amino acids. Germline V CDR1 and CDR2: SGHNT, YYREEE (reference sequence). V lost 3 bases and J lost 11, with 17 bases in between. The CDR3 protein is CASSYGLDRWAFF. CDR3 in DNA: TGTGCCAGCAGCTACGGGTTGGACAGATGGGCTTTCTTT.

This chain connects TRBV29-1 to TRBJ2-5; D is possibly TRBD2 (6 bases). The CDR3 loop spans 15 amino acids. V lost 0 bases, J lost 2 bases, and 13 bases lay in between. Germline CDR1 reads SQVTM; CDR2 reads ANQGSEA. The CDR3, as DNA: TGCAGCGTTGAAGATCCCCGGCGGGGACAAGAGACCCAGTACTTC. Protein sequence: CSVEDPRRGQETQYF.

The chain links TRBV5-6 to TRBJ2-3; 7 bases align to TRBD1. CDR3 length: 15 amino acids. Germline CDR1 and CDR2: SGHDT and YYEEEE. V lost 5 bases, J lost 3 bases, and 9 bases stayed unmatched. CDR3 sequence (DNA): TGTGCCAGCAGTCCCAGACAGGGTCAGACAGATACGCAGTATTTT. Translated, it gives CASSPRQGQTDTQYF.

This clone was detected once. The CDR3 loop is CASHKQGGHTEAFF. In DNA, the CDR3 is TGTGCCAGCCATAAGCAGGGGGGTCACACTGAAGCTTTCTTT. The chain links TRBV7-2 to TRBJ1-1, with 7 bases lining up with TRBD1. Looked up from germline, CDR1 is SGHTA and CDR2 is FQGNSA. The CDR3 is 14 residues long. The J segment lost 3 bases and the V segment lost 8 bases, leaving 9 bases of the junction unmatched.

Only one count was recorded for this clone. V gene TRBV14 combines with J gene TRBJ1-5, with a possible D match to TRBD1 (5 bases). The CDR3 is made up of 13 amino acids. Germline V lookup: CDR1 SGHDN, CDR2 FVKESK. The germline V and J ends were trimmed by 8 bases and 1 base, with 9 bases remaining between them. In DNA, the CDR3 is TGTGCCAGCGCACAGGACAGCAATCAGCCCCAGCATTTT. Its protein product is CASAQDSNQPQHF.

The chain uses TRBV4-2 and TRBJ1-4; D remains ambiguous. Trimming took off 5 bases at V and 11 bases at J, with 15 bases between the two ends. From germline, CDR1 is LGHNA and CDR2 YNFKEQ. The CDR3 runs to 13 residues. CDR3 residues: CASSEGIPGKLFF. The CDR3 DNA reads TGTGCCAGCAGCGAAGGGATTCCCGGGAAACTGTTTTTT.